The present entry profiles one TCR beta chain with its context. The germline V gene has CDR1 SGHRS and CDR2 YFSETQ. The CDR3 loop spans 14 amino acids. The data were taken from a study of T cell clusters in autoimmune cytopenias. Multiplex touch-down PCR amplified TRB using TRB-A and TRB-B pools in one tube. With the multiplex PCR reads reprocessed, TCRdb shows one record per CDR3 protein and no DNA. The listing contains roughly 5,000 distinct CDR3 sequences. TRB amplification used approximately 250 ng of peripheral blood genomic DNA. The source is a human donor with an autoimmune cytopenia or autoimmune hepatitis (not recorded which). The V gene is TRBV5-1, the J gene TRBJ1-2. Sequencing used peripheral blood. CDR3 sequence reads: CASSLATANYGYTF.